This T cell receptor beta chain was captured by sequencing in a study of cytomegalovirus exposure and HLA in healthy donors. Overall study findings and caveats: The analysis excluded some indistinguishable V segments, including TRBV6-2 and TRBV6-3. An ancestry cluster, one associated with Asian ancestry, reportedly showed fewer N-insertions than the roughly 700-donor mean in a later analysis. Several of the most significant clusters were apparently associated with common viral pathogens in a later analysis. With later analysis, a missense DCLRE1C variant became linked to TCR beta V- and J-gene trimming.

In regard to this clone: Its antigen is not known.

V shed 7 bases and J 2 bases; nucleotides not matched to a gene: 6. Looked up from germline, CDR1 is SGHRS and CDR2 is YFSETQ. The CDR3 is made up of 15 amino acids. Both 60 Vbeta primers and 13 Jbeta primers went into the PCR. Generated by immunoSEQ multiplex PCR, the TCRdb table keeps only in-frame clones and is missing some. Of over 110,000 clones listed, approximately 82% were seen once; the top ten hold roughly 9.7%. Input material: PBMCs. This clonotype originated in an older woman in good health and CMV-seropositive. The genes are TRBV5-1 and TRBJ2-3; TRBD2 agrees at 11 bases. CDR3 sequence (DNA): TGCGCCAGCGCGGGGGGACTAGCGGACACAGATACGCAGTATTTT. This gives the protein CASAGGLADTDTQYF.